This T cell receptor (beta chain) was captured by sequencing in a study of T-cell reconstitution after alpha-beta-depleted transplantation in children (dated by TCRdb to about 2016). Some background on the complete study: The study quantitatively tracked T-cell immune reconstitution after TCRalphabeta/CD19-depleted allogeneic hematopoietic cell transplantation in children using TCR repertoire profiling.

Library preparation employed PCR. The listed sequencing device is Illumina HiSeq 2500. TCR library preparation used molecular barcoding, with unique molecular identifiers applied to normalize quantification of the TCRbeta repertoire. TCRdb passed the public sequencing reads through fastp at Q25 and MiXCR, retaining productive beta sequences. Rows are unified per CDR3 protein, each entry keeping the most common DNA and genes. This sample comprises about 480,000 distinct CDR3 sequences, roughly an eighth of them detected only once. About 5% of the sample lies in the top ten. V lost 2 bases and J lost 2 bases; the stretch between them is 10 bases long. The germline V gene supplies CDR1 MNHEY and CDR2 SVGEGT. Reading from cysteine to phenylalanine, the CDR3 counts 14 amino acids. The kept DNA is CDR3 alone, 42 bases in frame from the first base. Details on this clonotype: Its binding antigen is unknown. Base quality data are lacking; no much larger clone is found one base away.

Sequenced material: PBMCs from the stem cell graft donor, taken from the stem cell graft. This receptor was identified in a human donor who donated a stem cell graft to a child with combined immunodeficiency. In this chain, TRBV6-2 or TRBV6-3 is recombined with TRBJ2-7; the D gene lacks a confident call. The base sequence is TGTGCCAGCAGTTACGTTACCGCGCCCTACGAGCAGTACTTC. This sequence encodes CASSYVTAPYEQYF.